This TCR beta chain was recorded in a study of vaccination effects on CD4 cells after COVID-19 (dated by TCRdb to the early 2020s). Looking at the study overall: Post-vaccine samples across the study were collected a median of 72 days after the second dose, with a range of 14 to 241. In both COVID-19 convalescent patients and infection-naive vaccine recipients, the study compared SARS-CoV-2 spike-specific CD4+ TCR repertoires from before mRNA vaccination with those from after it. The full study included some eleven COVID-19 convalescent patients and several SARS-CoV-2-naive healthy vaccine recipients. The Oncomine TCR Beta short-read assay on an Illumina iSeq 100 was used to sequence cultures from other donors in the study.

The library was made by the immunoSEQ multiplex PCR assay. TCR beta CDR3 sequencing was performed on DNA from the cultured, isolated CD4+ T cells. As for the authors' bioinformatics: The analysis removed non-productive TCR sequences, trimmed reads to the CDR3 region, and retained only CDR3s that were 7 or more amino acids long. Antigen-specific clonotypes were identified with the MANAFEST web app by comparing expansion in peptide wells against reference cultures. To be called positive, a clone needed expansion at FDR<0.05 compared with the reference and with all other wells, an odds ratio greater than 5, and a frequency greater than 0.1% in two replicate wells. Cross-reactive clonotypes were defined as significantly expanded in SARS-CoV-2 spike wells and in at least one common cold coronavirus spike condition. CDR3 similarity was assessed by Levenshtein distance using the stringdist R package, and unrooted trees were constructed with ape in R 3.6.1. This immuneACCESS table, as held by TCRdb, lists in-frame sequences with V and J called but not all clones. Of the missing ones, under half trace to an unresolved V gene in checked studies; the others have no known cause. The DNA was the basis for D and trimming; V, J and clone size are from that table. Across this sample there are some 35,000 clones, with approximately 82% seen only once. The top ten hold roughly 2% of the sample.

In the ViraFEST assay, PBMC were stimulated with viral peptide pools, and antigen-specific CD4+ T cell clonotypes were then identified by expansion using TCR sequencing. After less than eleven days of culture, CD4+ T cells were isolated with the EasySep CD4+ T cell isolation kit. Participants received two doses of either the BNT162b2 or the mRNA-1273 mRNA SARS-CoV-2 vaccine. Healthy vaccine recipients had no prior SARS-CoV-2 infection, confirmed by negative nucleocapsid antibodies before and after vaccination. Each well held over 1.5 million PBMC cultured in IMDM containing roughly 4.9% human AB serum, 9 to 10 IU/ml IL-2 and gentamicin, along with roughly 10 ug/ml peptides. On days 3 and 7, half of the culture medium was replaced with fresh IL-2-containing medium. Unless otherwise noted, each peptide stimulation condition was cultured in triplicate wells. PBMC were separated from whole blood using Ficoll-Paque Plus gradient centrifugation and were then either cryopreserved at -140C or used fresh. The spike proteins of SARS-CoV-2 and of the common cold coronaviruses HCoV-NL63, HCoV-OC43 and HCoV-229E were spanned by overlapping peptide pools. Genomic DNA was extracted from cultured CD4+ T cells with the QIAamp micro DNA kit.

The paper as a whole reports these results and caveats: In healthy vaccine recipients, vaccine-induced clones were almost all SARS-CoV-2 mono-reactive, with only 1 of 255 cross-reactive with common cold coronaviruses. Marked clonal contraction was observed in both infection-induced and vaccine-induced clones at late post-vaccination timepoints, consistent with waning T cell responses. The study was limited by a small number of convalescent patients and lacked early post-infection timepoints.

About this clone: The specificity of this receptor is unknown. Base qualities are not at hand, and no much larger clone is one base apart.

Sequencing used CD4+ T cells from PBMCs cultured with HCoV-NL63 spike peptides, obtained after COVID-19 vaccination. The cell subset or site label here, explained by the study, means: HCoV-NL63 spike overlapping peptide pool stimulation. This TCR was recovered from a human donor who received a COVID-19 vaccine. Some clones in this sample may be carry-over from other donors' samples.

The CDR3 sequence is CASSQKAGRTFSTDTQYF. The DNA sequence is given as TGTGCCAGCAGCCAGAAAGCGGGGAGAACATTTAGCACAGATACGCAGTATTTT. Rearrangement joined TRBV3-1 (or the pseudogene TRBV3-2) to TRBJ2-3, with 7 bases in between that match TRBD2. The CDR3 contains 18 residues, cysteine and phenylalanine counted. Only the CDR3 portion is preserved as DNA: 54 bases, with reading frame beginning at the first base. Relative to germline, V is missing 3 bases and J is missing 0 bases, with 12 bases of the junction outside any gene match. CDR1 is given as LGHDT and CDR2 as YNNKEL, both from the germline V gene (reference sequence).